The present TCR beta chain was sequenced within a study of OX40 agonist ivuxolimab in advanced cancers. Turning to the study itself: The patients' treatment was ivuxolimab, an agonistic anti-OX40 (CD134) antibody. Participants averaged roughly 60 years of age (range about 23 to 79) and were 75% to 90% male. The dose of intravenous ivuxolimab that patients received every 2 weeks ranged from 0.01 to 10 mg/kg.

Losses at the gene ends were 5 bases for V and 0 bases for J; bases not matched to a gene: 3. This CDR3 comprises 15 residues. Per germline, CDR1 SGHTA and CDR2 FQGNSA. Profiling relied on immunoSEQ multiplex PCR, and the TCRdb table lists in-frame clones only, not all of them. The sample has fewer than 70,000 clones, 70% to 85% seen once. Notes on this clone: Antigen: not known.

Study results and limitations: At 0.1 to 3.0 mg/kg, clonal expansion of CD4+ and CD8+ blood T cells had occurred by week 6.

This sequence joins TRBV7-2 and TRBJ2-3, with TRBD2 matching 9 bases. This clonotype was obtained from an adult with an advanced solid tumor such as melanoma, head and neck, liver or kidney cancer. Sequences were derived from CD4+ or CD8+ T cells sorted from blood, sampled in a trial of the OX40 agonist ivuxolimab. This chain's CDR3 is CASSPSGVSTDTQYF. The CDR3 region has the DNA TGTGCCAGCAGCCCTAGCGGGGTTAGCACAGATACGCAGTATTTT. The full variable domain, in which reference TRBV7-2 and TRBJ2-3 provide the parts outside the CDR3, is GAGVSQSPSNKVTEKGKDVELRCDPISGHTALYWYRQSLGQGLEFLIYFQGNSAPDKSGLPSDRFSAERTGGSVSTLTIQRTQQEDSAVYLCASSPSGVSTDTQYFGPGTRLTVL.